This TCR beta chain emerged from a study of identical twins. This clonotype was picked up many times. From the 5' RACE reads, TCRdb called clonotypes with MiXCR, one entry per CDR3 protein. The repertoire has hundreds of thousands of distinct CDR3 sequences, roughly an eighth of them found once; the top ten carry 1.5% to 2%. Between the trimmed V and J ends, which lost 1 base and 1 base, there was a span of 5 bases. The CDR3 runs to 14 residues. The germline CDR1 and CDR2 sequences are MDHEN and SYDVKM. Donors were all healthy Caucasians. This sample was shared with a second study, whose subject was yellow fever vaccine responses in identical twins.

The sequence was collected from a woman aged 18-29 years in good health. The sample taken for sequencing was PBMCs. The chain links TRBV28 to TRBJ2-1; D remains ambiguous. The CDR3 region has the DNA TGTGCCAGCAGTTTATTGGGTTCCTACAATGAGCAGTTCTTC. It yields the protein CASSLLGSYNEQFF.